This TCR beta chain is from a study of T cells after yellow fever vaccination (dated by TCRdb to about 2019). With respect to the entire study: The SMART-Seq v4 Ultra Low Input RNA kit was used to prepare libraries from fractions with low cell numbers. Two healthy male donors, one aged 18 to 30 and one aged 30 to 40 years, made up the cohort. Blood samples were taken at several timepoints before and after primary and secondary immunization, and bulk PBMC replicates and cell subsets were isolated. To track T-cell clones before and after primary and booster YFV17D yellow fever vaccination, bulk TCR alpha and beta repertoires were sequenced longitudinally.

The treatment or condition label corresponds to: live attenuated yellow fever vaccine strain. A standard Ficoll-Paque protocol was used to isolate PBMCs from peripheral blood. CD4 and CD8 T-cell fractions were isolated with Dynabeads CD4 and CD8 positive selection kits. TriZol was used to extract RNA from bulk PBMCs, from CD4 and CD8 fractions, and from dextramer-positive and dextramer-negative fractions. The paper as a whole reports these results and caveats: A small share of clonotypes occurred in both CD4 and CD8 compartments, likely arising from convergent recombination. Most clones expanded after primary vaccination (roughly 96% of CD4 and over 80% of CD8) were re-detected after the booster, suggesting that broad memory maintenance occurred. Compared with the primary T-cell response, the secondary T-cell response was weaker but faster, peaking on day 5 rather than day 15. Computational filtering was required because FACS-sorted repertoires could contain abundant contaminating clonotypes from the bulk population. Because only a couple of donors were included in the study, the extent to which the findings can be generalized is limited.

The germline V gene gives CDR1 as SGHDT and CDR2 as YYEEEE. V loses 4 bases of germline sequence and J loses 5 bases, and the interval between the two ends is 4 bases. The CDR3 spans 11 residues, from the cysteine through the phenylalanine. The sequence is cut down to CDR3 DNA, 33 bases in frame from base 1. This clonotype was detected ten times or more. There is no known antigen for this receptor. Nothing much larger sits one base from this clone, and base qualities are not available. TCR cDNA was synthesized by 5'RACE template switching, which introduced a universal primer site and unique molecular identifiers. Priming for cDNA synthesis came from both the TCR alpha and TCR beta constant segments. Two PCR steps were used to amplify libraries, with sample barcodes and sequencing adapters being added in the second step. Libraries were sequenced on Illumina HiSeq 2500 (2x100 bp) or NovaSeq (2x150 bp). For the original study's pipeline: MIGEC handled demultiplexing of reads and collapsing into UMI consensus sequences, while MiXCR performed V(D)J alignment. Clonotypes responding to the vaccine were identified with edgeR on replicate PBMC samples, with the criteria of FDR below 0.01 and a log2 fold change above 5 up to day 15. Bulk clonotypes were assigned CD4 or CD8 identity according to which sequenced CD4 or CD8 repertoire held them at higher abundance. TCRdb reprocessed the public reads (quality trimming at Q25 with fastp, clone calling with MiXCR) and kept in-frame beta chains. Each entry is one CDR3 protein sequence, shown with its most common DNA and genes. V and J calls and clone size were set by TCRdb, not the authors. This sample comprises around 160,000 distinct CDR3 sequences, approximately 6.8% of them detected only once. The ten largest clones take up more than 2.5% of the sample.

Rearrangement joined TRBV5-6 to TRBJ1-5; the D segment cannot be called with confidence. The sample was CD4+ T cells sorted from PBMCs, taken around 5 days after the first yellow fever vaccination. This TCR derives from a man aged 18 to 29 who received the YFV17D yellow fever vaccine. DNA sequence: TGTGCCAGCAGCCCACATCAGCCCCAGCATTTT. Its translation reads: CASSPHQPQHF.